Below are 32 T cell receptor beta chains sequenced from a single sample in a study of T-cell reconstitution after alpha-beta-depleted transplantation in children. Unique molecular identifiers were incorporated during preparation of the TCRbeta library. A single record per CDR3 protein comes from TCRdb applying MiXCR to the PCR reads. The sample includes 480,000 or so distinct CDR3 sequences, about 11% seen only once; the top ten take roughly 2%. The material was PBMCs, obtained before TCRalphabeta/CD19-depleted stem cell transplant. The receptors were gathered from a child aged 2 to 15 with inherited bone marrow failure, due to receive a stem cell transplant.

This clonotype was seen only a few times. The chain has TRBV5-6 and TRBJ1-5; 10 bases map to TRBD1. After removal of 0 bases from V and 6 bases from J, the junction contained 0 bases not matched to a gene. Germline loops: CDR1 SGHDT, CDR2 YYEEEE. CDR3 size: 14 residues. The DNA of the CDR3 is TGTGCCAGCAGCTTGGGGGACAGGGGTCAGCCCCAGCATTTT. Encoded protein: CASSLGDRGQPQHF.

This clonotype was found many times. The chain combines TRBV7-9 with TRBJ2-1, with 7 nucleotides matching TRBD2. This CDR3 spans 16 amino acids. CDR1 is SEHNR, CDR2 FQNEAQ, per germline (reference sequence). After removal of 1 base from V and 6 bases from J, the junction contained 9 bases not matched to a gene. CDR3 nucleotide sequence: TGTGCCAGCAGCTTAGGGTGGGCGGGAGAAGGCAATGAGCAGTTCTTC. Residues: CASSLGWAGEGNEQFF. The variable domain in full, completed from reference TRBV7-9 and TRBJ2-1, reads DTGVSQNPRHKITKRGQNVTFRCDPISEHNRLYWYRQTLGQGPEFLTYFQNEAQLEKSRLLSDRFSAERPKGSFSTLEIQRTEQGDSAMYLCASSLGWAGEGNEQFFGPGTRLTVL.

This clonotype was counted ten times or more. The chain has TRBV6-2 or TRBV6-3 and TRBJ2-7, with D unresolved. The V end was cut by 2 bases, the J end by 2 bases, with 19 bases between. This CDR3 is 17 amino acids long. Germline values: CDR1 MNHEY, CDR2 SVGEGT. The CDR3 reads CASSYPLDGRYPYEQYF. In nucleotides, the CDR3 is TGTGCCAGCAGTTACCCCCTCGACGGTCGTTATCCCTACGAGCAGTACTTC.

This clonotype has a count of ten or more. The V and J genes are TRBV9 and TRBJ1-6; 7 nucleotides match TRBD1. Germline CDR1 is SGDLS and CDR2 is YYNGEE. This CDR3 comprises 14 residues. V lost 0 bases to trimming and J lost 9 bases; unmatched junction nucleotides: 3. The CDR3 DNA reads TGTGCCAGCAGCGTAGGACAGGGCGGTTCACCCCTCCACTTT. Protein sequence: CASSVGQGGSPLHF. The variable domain in full, completed from reference TRBV9 and TRBJ1-6, reads DSGVTQTPKHLITATGQRVTLRCSPRSGDLSVYWYQQSLDQGLQFLIQYYNGEERAKGNILERFSAQQFPDLHSELNLSSLELGDSALYFCASSVGQGGSPLHFGNGTRLTVT.

This clonotype was picked up a small number of times. The chain joins TRBV5-4 to TRBJ2-7; the D gene is possibly TRBD2 (5 bases). CDR3 length equals 15 residues. The germline CDR1 and CDR2 sequences are SGHNT and YYREEE (reference sequence). Between the trimmed V and J ends, which lost 1 base and 2 bases, there was a span of 13 bases. CDR3 residues: CASSLLTGNAYEQYF. The CDR3 DNA reads TGTGCCAGCAGCTTGCTTACGGGGAACGCCTACGAGCAGTACTTC.

The rearrangement uses TRBV5-1 and TRBJ2-6; no definite D call. This CDR3 contains 14 residues. CDR1 is SGHRS and CDR2 is YFSETQ in the germline V gene. The V and J ends lost 0 bases and 2 bases respectively, with 3 bases between them. The CDR3 loop is CASSLAAGANVLTF. CDR3 coding DNA: TGCGCCAGCAGCTTGGCTGCTGGGGCCAACGTCCTGACTTTC.

This clonotype was seen a few times. This rearrangement joins TRBV7-6 to TRBJ1-4; 9 bases map to TRBD1. Germline loops: CDR1 SGHVS, CDR2 FNYEAQ. CDR3 length equals 17 residues. The V and J ends lost 5 bases and 6 bases, in that order; junction bases with no gene match: 13. CDR3 bases: TGTGCCAGCAGCAGATTAAGCCCCGGACAGGGGTATGAAAAACTGTTTTTT. Its protein product is CASSRLSPGQGYEKLFF. Full variable domain (rest looked up from reference TRBV7-6 and TRBJ1-4): GAGVSQSPRYKVTKRGQDVALRCDPISGHVSLYWYRQALGQGPEFLTYFNYEAQQDKSGLPNDRFSAERPEGSISTLTIQRTEQRDSAMYRCASSRLSPGQGYEKLFFGSGTQLSVL.

The chain uses TRBV6-2 or TRBV6-3 and TRBJ2-7; 8 nucleotides agree with TRBD1. The V gene end was trimmed by 5 bases and the J gene end by 2 bases; junction bases not matched to a gene: 8. This CDR3 spans 15 amino acids. CDR1 and CDR2 (germline): MNHEY, SVGEGT. The CDR3 coding sequence is TGTGCCAGCAGTGACCGACAGGGGACCACCTACGAGCAGTACTTC. Protein product: CASSDRQGTTYEQYF.

The chain uses TRBV29-1 and TRBJ2-5; the match to TRBD2 covers 9 bases. Germline loops: CDR1 SQVTM, CDR2 ANQGSEA. V dropped 7 bases and J dropped 4; count of bases not matched to a gene: 4. This CDR3 spans 12 amino acids. The CDR3 region has the DNA TGCAGCGCCTCGACTAGCGGAGAGACCCAGTACTTC. It encodes CSASTSGETQYF.

The table lists this clonotype with a few counts. Written as DNA, the CDR3 is TGTGCCAGCAGCCAAGAGTGGAGCTCCTACGAGCAGTACTTC. This sequence encodes CASSQEWSSYEQYF. The genes are TRBV3-1 and TRBJ2-7; D call uncertain. The V gene lost 0 bases and the J gene lost 0 bases, with 6 bases spanning the gap. Germline V gene lookup returns CDR1 LGHDT and CDR2 YNNKEL (reference sequence). The CDR3 is 14 residues long.

This clonotype was found many times. This chain links TRBV5-1 with TRBJ2-1, with D possibly being TRBD2 (6 bases). Trimming took 1 base from V and 5 from J, leaving 16 bases between them. Germline lookup yields CDR1 SGHRS and CDR2 YFSETQ. CDR3 length: 16 residues. DNA of the CDR3: TGCGCCAGCAGCTTGAGGGTTCGGGAGATAGACAATGAGCAGTTCTTC. It yields the protein CASSLRVREIDNEQFF.

This clonotype was picked up many times. V gene TRBV9 combines with J gene TRBJ2-3; 10 nucleotides match TRBD2. The J segment lost 1 base and the V segment lost 4 bases, leaving 6 bases of the junction unmatched. Germline CDR1 SGDLS, CDR2 YYNGEE. The CDR3 runs 16 residues. The CDR3: CASSSRGTSGTDTQYF. In DNA, the CDR3 is TGTGCCAGCAGCTCCCGTGGGACTAGCGGCACAGATACGCAGTATTTT. Filled out from reference TRBV9 and TRBJ2-3, the complete variable domain reads DSGVTQTPKHLITATGQRVTLRCSPRSGDLSVYWYQQSLDQGLQFLIQYYNGEERAKGNILERFSAQQFPDLHSELNLSSLELGDSALYFCASSSRGTSGTDTQYFGPGTRLTVL.

This clonotype was seen many times. The J gene is TRBJ1-4, the V gene TRBV27; D remains ambiguous. The CDR3 extends over 14 amino acids. V was shortened by 3 bases and J by 6 bases, with 11 bases between the two germline ends. Germline-derived CDR1 and CDR2 are MNHEY and SMNVEV (reference sequence). CDR3 bases: TGTGCCAGCAGTTTCCTTGGCCGGGATGAAAAACTGTTTTTT. This codes for CASSFLGRDEKLFF.

The chain links TRBV20-1 to TRBJ2-2; 10 positions match TRBD2. Per germline, CDR1 DFQATT and CDR2 SNEGSKA (reference sequence). J gave up 6 bases and V 6 bases, and 10 bases lay outside the gene matches. The CDR3 is 15 amino acids. The CDR3: CSAVRVLAGSGELFF. CDR3 nucleotide sequence: TGCAGTGCGGTTAGGGTACTAGCGGGATCCGGGGAGCTGTTTTTT.

The chain couples TRBV20-1 to TRBJ2-2; TRBD2 matches 11 bases. Germline-derived CDR1 and CDR2 are DFQATT and SNEGSKA (reference sequence). The CDR3 runs 18 residues. DNA for the CDR3: TGCTGGGCTAGAGGGAGGGAGGCTAGCGGGAGGCTCACCGGGGAGCTGTTTTTT. Amino acids: CWARGREASGRLTGELFF.

The chain combines TRBV24-1 with TRBJ2-3; tentatively, D is TRBD2 (5 bases). Germline CDR1 reads KGHDR; CDR2 reads SFDVKD. V lost 0 bases to trimming and J lost 1 base, with 7 bases between them. The CDR3 sequence is 15 residues long. The CDR3 sequence is CATSDLFGGTDTQYF. CDR3 in DNA: TGTGCCACCAGTGATTTGTTCGGGGGCACAGATACGCAGTATTTT.

This clonotype was counted ten times or more. This chain links TRBV6-1 with TRBJ2-1; no firm D call. Looked up from germline, CDR1 is MNHNS and CDR2 is SASEGT. V shed 1 base and J shed 4 bases, with 11 bases lying between them. CDR3 length equals 15 residues. Here the CDR3 reads CASSEEWTLYNEQFF. In DNA form, the CDR3 reads TGTGCCAGCAGTGAAGAATGGACCTTATACAATGAGCAGTTCTTC.

This clonotype was counted many times. The gene calls are TRBV28 and TRBJ2-2, with a weak D call TRBD2 (5 bases). Between the trimmed V and J ends, which lost 1 base and 4 bases, there was a span of 10 bases. Germline CDR1 and CDR2: MDHEN and SYDVKM. CDR3 length: 15 amino acids. The CDR3 reads CASSLSSEGTGELFF. In DNA, the CDR3 is TGTGCCAGCAGTTTATCCAGTGAGGGCACCGGGGAGCTGTTTTTT.

This clonotype was seen ten or more times. The CDR3 is CASSSAGVTYEQYF. DNA for the CDR3: TGTGCCAGCAGCTCAGCGGGAGTTACGTACGAGCAGTACTTC. V usage is TRBV7-9 and J usage is TRBJ2-7; 8 nucleotides line up with TRBD2. Germline V gene lookup returns CDR1 SEHNR and CDR2 FQNEAQ (reference sequence). The CDR3 length is 14 residues. Trimming took 4 bases from V and 4 from J; bases not matched to a gene: 6.

Ten or more counts support this clonotype. CDR3 DNA: TGTGCCAGCAGCCAACGGTATTTCTACAATGAGCAGTTCTTC. Amino acids: CASSQRYFYNEQFF. V is TRBV14 and J is TRBJ2-1, with no clear D. The CDR3 runs 14 residues. V dropped 2 bases and J dropped 3 bases, with 8 bases sitting between them. Germline V gene lookup returns CDR1 SGHDN and CDR2 FVKESK. Looking up the rest from reference TRBV14 and TRBJ2-1 gives the full variable domain: EAGVTQFPSHSVIEKGQTVTLRCDPISGHDNLYWYRRVMGKEIKFLLHFVKESKQDESGMPNNRFLAERTGGTYSTLKVQPAELEDSGVYFCASSQRYFYNEQFFGPGTRLTVL.

This clonotype has ten or more counts. The chain links TRBV20-1 to TRBJ1-2; a possible D gene is TRBD1 (6 bases). V lost 3 bases and J lost 6, with 11 bases in between. Per germline, CDR1 DFQATT and CDR2 SNEGSKA (reference sequence). This CDR3 has 12 amino acids. The CDR3 DNA follows: TGCAGTGCTAGGAGGGGGGGAGATGGCTACACCTTC. Amino acid sequence: CSARRGGDGYTF.

This clonotype has ten or more counts. V and J are TRBV29-1 and TRBJ1-2; 7 bases match TRBD1. CDR1 is SQVTM, CDR2 ANQGSEA, per germline. This CDR3 has 13 residues. V shed 4 bases and J 6 bases; nucleotides not matched to a gene: 8. For the CDR3, the DNA is TGCAGCGTTGGAAACCGACAGGGCAATGGCTACACCTTC. Amino acids: CSVGNRQGNGYTF. The whole variable domain, remainder taken from reference TRBV29-1 and TRBJ1-2, is SAVISQKPSRDICQRGTSLTIQCQVDSQVTMMFWYRQQPGQSLTLIATANQGSEATYESGFVIDKFPISRPNLTFSTLTVSNMSPEDSSIYLCSVGNRQGNGYTFGSGTRLTVV.

This chain links TRBV19 with TRBJ2-7; 7 bases map to TRBD1. The CDR3 sequence is 14 residues long. With V trimmed by 6 bases and J by 3 bases, 8 bases remained unmatched. Germline assignment: CDR1 LNHDA and CDR2 SQIVND (reference sequence). CDR3 loop: CASSDPGQYYEQYF. The CDR3 DNA is TGTGCCAGTAGCGACCCGGGACAGTACTACGAGCAGTACTTC.

This clonotype was picked up many times. The chain employs TRBV10-3 and TRBJ2-7; maybe TRBD2 (6 bases). The CDR3 contains 18 residues. Germline V gene data show CDR1 as ENHRY and CDR2 as SYGVKD. V was cut by 0 bases and J by 0 bases, with 18 bases left in between. CDR3 bases: TGTGCCATCAGTGAGTCGGCTCCAGGGCAGGGAGGCTCCTACGAGCAGTACTTC. This encodes CAISESAPGQGGSYEQYF.

The sample holds a few counts of this clonotype. This chain links TRBV20-1 with TRBJ2-3, with a weak D call TRBD2 (5 bases). V dropped 5 bases and J dropped 1 base, with 13 bases sitting between them. This CDR3 has 14 residues. Germline assignment: CDR1 DFQATT and CDR2 SNEGSKA (reference sequence). CDR3 in amino acids: CSAFNPGGTDTQYF. The CDR3 DNA reads as TGCAGTGCTTTTAATCCCGGGGGCACAGATACGCAGTATTTT.

There are many counts of this clonotype. V gene TRBV5-1 combines with J gene TRBJ2-2; the match to TRBD2 covers 11 bases. Trimming at V came to 0 bases and at J to 0 bases, leaving 4 bases not matched to a gene. The CDR3 length is 18 residues. Germline CDR1 reads SGHRS; CDR2 reads YFSETQ. The CDR3, as DNA: TGCGCCAGCAGCTTGGAGGCTAGCGGGAGGACGAACACCGGGGAGCTGTTTTTT. Translating it yields CASSLEASGRTNTGELFF.

The chain recombines TRBV14 with TRBJ2-6; TRBD1 aligns across 7 bases. This CDR3 is built from 18 residues. Germline V CDR1 and CDR2: SGHDN, FVKESK. The trim removed 4 bases at V and 0 bases at J, leaving 9 bases unmatched. This CDR3 is CASSLSGTESSGANVLTF. The CDR3 DNA reads TGTGCCAGCAGCCTTTCCGGGACAGAGAGCTCTGGGGCCAACGTCCTGACTTTC.

The J gene is TRBJ2-1, the V gene TRBV4-2; D might be TRBD2 (6 bases). V dropped 8 bases and J dropped 3 bases, with 20 bases sitting between them. In germline, CDR1 is LGHNA, CDR2 YNFKEQ. CDR3 length equals 16 residues. CDR3 sequence: CASAPGTLSIYNEQFF. The CDR3 DNA follows: TGTGCCAGCGCCCCCGGGACTCTCTCTATCTACAATGAGCAGTTCTTC.

The gene calls are TRBV28 and TRBJ2-3; 8 bases match TRBD1. The junction had 9 bases not matched to a gene; V was cut back by 3 bases and J by 4 bases. Germline values: CDR1 MDHEN, CDR2 SYDVKM. The CDR3 has 16 residues. The chain's CDR3 is CASSLGTGRAADTQYF. CDR3 nucleotides: TGTGCCAGCAGTTTGGGGACAGGCCGGGCGGCAGATACGCAGTATTTT.

This clonotype appeared many times. For the CDR3, the DNA is TGTGCCAGCAGACCAACAGGGATCACTGAAGCTTTCTTT. Translated: CASRPTGITEAFF. The chain uses TRBV6-1 and TRBJ1-1; a weak D match, TRBD1 (6 bases). V was pared by 6 bases and J by 4 bases, with 12 bases between. The CDR3 is 13 amino acids. CDR1 MNHNS and CDR2 SASEGT come from the germline V gene.

Many counts were recorded for this clonotype. V and J are TRBV7-6 and TRBJ2-2, with D maybe TRBD1 (6 bases). The germline gives CDR1 SGHVS, CDR2 FNYEAQ. This CDR3 comprises 16 residues. Trimming removed 4 bases at V and 7 bases at J, with 19 bases between. The CDR3 DNA sequence: TGTGCCAGCAGCTCTTCCCGACAGGTCTGGGGCGGGGAGCTGTTTTTT. Amino acids: CASSSSRQVWGGELFF.

The table lists this clonotype with a few counts. This chain connects TRBV6-5 to TRBJ2-5; 12 bases fit TRBD1. This CDR3 has 16 residues. CDR1 and CDR2 from the germline V gene are MNHEY and SVGAGI. V shed 2 bases, J shed 4 bases, and the junction held 5 bases outside the gene matches. CDR3 in DNA: TGTGCCAGCAGTTACAAGGGACAGGGGGCGGGAGAGACCCAGTACTTC. It translates to CASSYKGQGAGETQYF.